Following are 6 T cell receptor beta chains from one sample sequenced in a study of blood T cells in healthy people across ages. The authors ran a second PCR of 7 to 11 cycles using a sample-barcoded 5' primer and a J-beta primer mix. Each CDR3 protein is one row after TCRdb ran MiXCR on the 5' RACE reads. The data contain roughly 800,000 distinct CDR3 sequences, 36% of them singletons. Sequencing was carried out using blood. These TCRs come from a man between 18 and 35 years old in good health.

The V call is TRBV29-1, the J call TRBJ2-1; TRBD2 aligns across 8 bases. The ends lost 7 bases at V and 9 bases at J; junction bases unmatched: 5. CDR3 length: 11 residues. Germline V gene lookup returns CDR1 SQVTM and CDR2 ANQGSEA. This CDR3 reads CSAGGGAEQFF. CDR3 sequence (DNA): TGCAGCGCCGGGGGGGGTGCTGAGCAGTTCTTC.

Regarding this clonotype: A much larger clone lies one base from this, so it may be a read error. V is TRBV7-2 and J is TRBJ2-7; tentatively, D is TRBD2 (6 bases). There are 14 residues in the CDR3. The germline V gene has CDR1 SGHTA and CDR2 FQGNSA. The CDR3 protein is CASNLEGEAGEQYF. CDR3 coding DNA: TGTGCCAGCAACTTAGAAGGAGAAGCGGGCGAGCAGTACTTC.

This clonotype turned up a few times. The chain uses TRBV12-3 or TRBV12-4 and TRBJ2-7; D may match TRBD1 or TRBD2 (5 bases each). V was pared by 3 bases and J by 7 bases, with 16 bases between. The CDR3 loop spans 14 amino acids. Here the CDR3 DNA reads TGTGCCAGCAGTTTCTCGGGACCGCACAATGAGCAGTACTTC. Protein: CASSFSGPHNEQYF.

At least ten counts were recorded for this clonotype. This sequence joins TRBV5-1 and TRBJ2-1; no firm D call. This CDR3 has 15 amino acids. Germline V gene lookup returns CDR1 SGHRS and CDR2 YFSETQ. The V and J ends lost 4 bases and 4 bases respectively, with 15 bases between them. The chain's CDR3 is CASSPAPGNYNEQFF. The CDR3 nucleotides are TGCGCCAGCAGCCCAGCTCCCGGAAATTACAATGAGCAGTTCTTC.

Comments on this clonotype: This may come from a read error, since a much larger clone is one base off. The chain joins TRBV5-1 to TRBJ2-7; 10 nucleotides align to TRBD1. Unmatched junction bases numbered 7, after V lost 3 bases and J lost 7 bases. This CDR3 contains 14 residues. Germline V gene data show CDR1 as SGHRS and CDR2 as YFSETQ. DNA of the CDR3: TGCGCCAGCAGCTGGGGGACAGGGGAGGTTGAGCAGTACTTC. The encoded protein is CASSWGTGEVEQYF.

Many counts were recorded for this clonotype. The DNA is left out, because the CDR3 cannot be placed on it with certainty; the CDR3 is given as TCRdb lists it. V is TRBV6-5 and J is TRBJ2-3; the tabulated D call, TRBD1, remains unverified against the DNA. Germline values: CDR1 MNHEY, CDR2 SVGAGI. The CDR3 is made up of 16 amino acids, end residues included. CDR3 residues: CASSSSTGKSTDTQYF.